Below are 32 T cell receptor beta chains sequenced from a single sample in a study of blood T cells in healthy people across ages (dated by TCRdb to about 2015). The method behind the library was 5' RACE. Sequencer: Illumina HiSeq 2500. A second PCR of roughly 7 to 12 cycles was run with a J-beta primer mix and a sample-barcoded 5' primer. TCRdb handled the public reads itself, with Q25 trimming in fastp and clone calling in MiXCR, and kept productive beta chains. Each CDR3 protein gets just one entry, which takes the most common genes and DNA from the rows behind it. Within this sample are 450,000 to 600,000 distinct CDR3 sequences, with 25% to 35% of them counted one time only. Clones ranked in the top ten supply 3.6% of the sample. These data were also filed under a second study, of T cells of mothers and their children.

The specimen sequenced was blood. The receptors come from a boy younger than 10 in good health.

A few counts support this clonotype. The CDR3 DNA reads TGCAGCGAAATCGGGGCTCTGAACACTGAAGCTTTCTTT. Translated: CSEIGALNTEAFF. V and J are TRBV29-1 and TRBJ1-1; D perhaps matches TRBD1 (5 bases). Trimming shortened V by 7 bases and J by 0 bases, and 12 bases separated the two germline ends. The germline CDR1 and CDR2 sequences are SQVTM and ANQGSEA. The CDR3 contains 13 residues. Looking up the rest from reference TRBV29-1 and TRBJ1-1 gives the full variable domain: SAVISQKPSRDICQRGTSLTIQCQVDSQVTMMFWYRQQPGQSLTLIATANQGSEATYESGFVIDKFPISRPNLTFSTLTVSNMSPEDSSIYLCSEIGALNTEAFFGQGTRLTVV.

This clonotype was counted at least ten times. The V call is TRBV29-1, the J call TRBJ2-7; D could derive from TRBD1 or TRBD2 (5 bases each). This CDR3 contains 12 residues. Trimming left V 7 bases short and J 5 bases short, with 15 bases between. The germline V gene encodes CDR1 SQVTM and CDR2 ANQGSEA. CDR3 sequence reads: CSAREGNDEQYF. The CDR3 bases are TGCAGCGCCCGAGAGGGGAATGACGAGCAGTACTTC.

Worth noting for this clonotype: A much larger clone lies one base from this, so it may be a read error. V gene TRBV29-1 combines with J gene TRBJ1-2; D ambiguous. V was cut by 7 bases and J by 2 bases, with 14 bases left in between. Germline values: CDR1 SQVTM, CDR2 ANQGSEA. CDR3 length equals 13 residues. CDR3 region: CSAPGRQNYGYTF. The CDR3 DNA sequence: TGCAGCGCTCCGGGCCGACAAAACTATGGCTACACCTTC.

The chain carries TRBV5-1 and TRBJ2-5; perhaps D is TRBD1 or TRBD2 (5 bases each). The CDR3 is 15 residues long. In germline, CDR1 is SGHRS, CDR2 YFSETQ. The V gene lost 4 bases and the J gene lost 1 base, with 14 bases spanning the gap. The CDR3 DNA follows: TGCGCCAGCAGCCTTGGCCCGGGACGCCAAGAGACCCAGTACTTC. Protein product: CASSLGPGRQETQYF.

The V gene is TRBV7-2, the J gene TRBJ2-3; unclear D gene. The length of the CDR3 is 16 residues. The germline V and J ends were trimmed by 5 bases and 0 bases, with 15 bases remaining between them. The germline V gene encodes CDR1 SGHTA and CDR2 FQGNSA. CDR3 amino acids: CASSPAYRISTDTQYF. The CDR3 nucleotides read TGTGCCAGCAGCCCGGCTTACCGAATTAGCACAGATACGCAGTATTTT.

This clonotype was picked up a small number of times. The chain's CDR3 is CASSQAGALSYEQYF. The CDR3 region has the DNA TGTGCCAGCAGCCAAGCGGGAGCCCTCTCCTACGAGCAGTACTTC. The V gene is TRBV14, the J gene TRBJ2-7; tentatively, D is TRBD2 (6 bases). Trimming took 1 base from V and 0 from J, leaving 10 bases between them. Germline V CDR1 and CDR2: SGHDN, FVKESK. The CDR3 contains 15 residues.

This clonotype was detected only a few times. V and J are TRBV12-3 or TRBV12-4 and TRBJ2-7; the D gene is possibly TRBD1 (6 bases). The CDR3 is 20 residues long. Trimming removed 0 bases from V and 3 bases from J, with 27 bases in between. The DNA of the CDR3 is TGTGCCAGCAGTTTAGCGTGGGAGTTTAACGGACAGACGGCTCTCTACGAGCAGTACTTC. The encoded protein is CASSLAWEFNGQTALYEQYF.

The V gene is TRBV18, the J gene TRBJ2-5; D is ambiguous. V shed 0 bases and J shed 2 bases, with 4 bases lying between them. CDR1 and CDR2 from the germline V gene are KGHSH and LQKENI. This CDR3 comprises 13 residues. The CDR3 coding sequence is TGTGCCAGCTCACCACCAGCTCAAGAGACCCAGTACTTC. Encoded protein: CASSPPAQETQYF.

V usage is TRBV11-2 and J usage is TRBJ2-5, with 9 bases fitting TRBD2. The CDR3 has 18 amino acids. Germline lookup yields CDR1 SGHAT and CDR2 FQNNGV. Germline trimming cut 2 bases from V and 6 bases from J; bases unmatched to any gene: 16. CDR3 sequence: CASSLIRREGPSRQTQYF. The DNA for the CDR3 is TGTGCCAGCAGCTTAATCAGGCGGGAGGGCCCGTCTAGGCAGACCCAGTACTTC.

This clonotype showed up just once. The rearrangement links TRBV20-1 to TRBJ2-7, with TRBD1 matching over 12 bases. Germline V gene lookup returns CDR1 DFQATT and CDR2 SNEGSKA (reference sequence). CDR3 length: 14 residues. Losses at the gene ends were 6 bases for V and 5 bases for J; bases not matched to a gene: 8. The CDR3 DNA sequence: TGCAGTGCGCATACCGGGACAGGGGGCGACGAGCAGTACTTC. Protein sequence: CSAHTGTGGDEQYF.

V gene TRBV12-3 or TRBV12-4 combines with J gene TRBJ2-7; D possibly matches TRBD1 or TRBD2 (6 bases each). This CDR3 is 14 amino acids long. The V and J ends lost 5 bases and 9 bases respectively, with 20 bases between them. The CDR3 loop is CASSPGTEKGGQYF. CDR3 nucleotides: TGTGCCAGCAGTCCCGGGACTGAAAAAGGGGGGCAGTACTTC.

The genes are TRBV7-9 and TRBJ2-1; 8 nucleotides agree with TRBD2. Judging by the DNA end, TRBJ2-7 fits better; the J call may be wrong. This CDR3 has 18 amino acids. In germline, CDR1 is SEHNR, CDR2 FQNEAQ (reference sequence). CDR3 loop: CASSLGQMGTSLFGEQYF. The CDR3 DNA reads as TGTGCCAGCAGCTTAGGGCAGATGGGGACTAGTCTGTTCGGCGAGCAGTACTTC.

J is TRBJ1-3 and V is TRBV28; D perhaps matches TRBD1 (5 bases). CDR1 MDHEN and CDR2 SYDVKM come from the germline V gene. CDR3 length: 13 residues. V dropped 2 bases and J dropped 4 bases, with 6 bases sitting between them. The CDR3 reads CASSLRDGNTIYF. CDR3 DNA sequence: TGTGCCAGCAGTTTAAGGGACGGAAACACCATATATTTT. Filled out from reference TRBV28 and TRBJ1-3, the complete variable domain reads DVKVTQSSRYLVKRTGEKVFLECVQDMDHENMFWYRQDPGLGLRLIYFSYDVKMKEKGDIPEGYSVSREKKERFSLILESASTNQTSMYLCASSLRDGNTIYFGEGSWLTVV.

The chain joins TRBV21-1 to TRBJ2-2. TRBV21-1 is reported as a pseudogene. The CDR3 length is 14 residues. CDR3 residues: CASSNPTSDGELFF. The CDR3 region has the DNA TGTGCCAGCAGCAACCCTACCTCAGACGGGGAGCTGTTTTTT.

The rearrangement joins TRBV29-1 to TRBJ2-4, with TRBD2 matching over 7 bases. The CDR3 length is 13 residues. V was clipped by 2 bases and J by 7 bases; unmatched bases: 5. The V gene's germline CDR1 is SQVTM and CDR2 ANQGSEA. The CDR3 here is CSVEPGRDNIQYF. The CDR3 bases are TGCAGCGTTGAACCGGGGAGGGATAACATTCAGTACTTC.

The chain has TRBV21-1 and TRBJ1-5; the table's TRBD1 call for D was not verified on the DNA. TRBV21-1 is classified as a pseudogene. The CDR3 contains 16 residues. DNA for the CDR3: TGTGCCAGCAGCGGCCGACAGGCCCGGAGAAGTCAGCCCCAGCATTTT. Translating it yields CASSGRQARRSQPQHF.

This chain connects TRBV21-1 to TRBJ1-2. TRBV21-1 is classified as a pseudogene. CDR3 length: 16 residues. The CDR3 DNA is TGTGCCAGCAGGACCTTCGGATCTAGAGCTAACTATGGCTACACCTTC. This sequence encodes CASRTFGSRANYGYTF.

This clonotype was detected a few times. Written as DNA, the CDR3 is TGCAGTGCTAGGCCCTGGACTAGCGGGAGTAACGAGCAGTACTTC. This sequence encodes CSARPWTSGSNEQYF. This chain links TRBV20-1 with TRBJ2-7; TRBD2 matches at 13 bases. Per germline, CDR1 DFQATT and CDR2 SNEGSKA (reference sequence). V lost 3 bases and J lost 5; bases outside the gene matches: 7. The CDR3 spans 15 residues.

This clonotype showed up just a few times. This chain connects TRBV7-6 to TRBJ1-1; 7 bases map to TRBD1. From germline, CDR1 is SGHVS and CDR2 FNYEAQ. This CDR3 comprises 15 residues. With 3 bases clipped from V and 4 bases from J, the junction kept 8 bases outside the gene matches. The CDR3 coding sequence is TGTGCCAGCAGCTTCTCACAGGGGTCTAGCACTGAAGCTTTCTTT. This codes for CASSFSQGSSTEAFF.

Ten or more counts support this clonotype. V is TRBV12-3 or TRBV12-4 and J is TRBJ1-2; 9 bases fit TRBD1. The CDR3 loop spans 13 amino acids. The trim removed 6 bases at V and 5 bases at J, leaving 4 bases unmatched. The chain's CDR3 is CASRGTGRYGYTF. DNA for the CDR3: TGTGCCAGCAGGGGGACAGGGCGATATGGCTACACCTTC.

This clonotype was found a few times. The V and J genes are TRBV11-2 and TRBJ2-2; 7 bases line up with TRBD2. From germline, CDR1 is SGHAT and CDR2 FQNNGV. This CDR3 has 18 amino acids. J lost 5 bases, V lost 5 bases, and 17 bases had no gene match. CDR3 nucleotides: TGTGCCAGCAGCCGATCAATCTATGCGGGAGAGGAAACCGGGGAGCTGTTTTTT. Translated, it gives CASSRSIYAGEETGELFF.

This chain uses TRBV5-1 with TRBJ2-5; no clear D. V dropped 2 bases and J dropped 6 bases, with 11 bases sitting between them. In germline, CDR1 is SGHRS, CDR2 YFSETQ. This CDR3 is built from 13 residues. The CDR3 reads CASSFPSSQTQYF. The CDR3 coding sequence is TGCGCCAGCAGCTTCCCGAGCTCCCAGACCCAGTACTTC.

Only a few counts were recorded for this clonotype. This chain links TRBV12-3 or TRBV12-4 with TRBJ2-2; unclear D gene. The CDR3 has 15 amino acids. The ends were cut back, 3 bases at V and 5 bases at J, with 13 bases in the middle. The CDR3 DNA is TGTGCCAGCAGTTTCTCCCGGGTTTTAACCGGGGAGCTGTTTTTT. Its translation: CASSFSRVLTGELFF.

The chain has TRBV12-3 or TRBV12-4 and TRBJ1-2; D ambiguous. Trimming removed 7 bases at V and 7 bases at J, with 10 bases between. The CDR3 has 11 residues. The DNA for the CDR3 is TGTGCCAGCACACCCGGTAGTGGCTACACCTTC. Translating it yields CASTPGSGYTF.

The chain uses TRBV3-1 and TRBJ2-5; TRBD2 might be the D (5 bases). CDR1 and CDR2 (germline): LGHDT, YNNKEL (reference sequence). Trimming shortened V by 4 bases and J by 5 bases, and 14 bases separated the two germline ends. This CDR3 has 14 amino acids. Here the CDR3 DNA reads TGTGCCAGCAGCCTCCGAGGGCGGAGCGAGACCCAGTACTTC. Amino acid sequence: CASSLRGRSETQYF.

The V gene is TRBV24-1, the J gene TRBJ2-5; 9 nucleotides agree with TRBD1. Germline CDR1 reads KGHDR; CDR2 reads SFDVKD. CDR3 size: 15 residues. V was pared by 9 bases and J by 7 bases, with 14 bases of the junction left unmatched. In DNA form, the CDR3 reads TGTGCCACCCCCGGGTGCGGACAGGGGATCTCGACCCAGTACTTC. This translates into CATPGCGQGISTQYF.

This clonotype has a handful of counts. The V call is TRBV3-1, the J call TRBJ2-3; 7 positions agree with TRBD2. Germline CDR1 is LGHDT and CDR2 is YNNKEL (reference sequence). The CDR3 spans 15 residues. V lost 8 bases, J lost 4 bases, and 12 bases stayed unmatched. The CDR3 region is CASSPIQRGPDTQYF. The CDR3 nucleotides are TGTGCCAGCTCCCCAATCCAGCGGGGACCAGATACGCAGTATTTT.

The rearrangement joins TRBV20-1 to TRBJ2-5; D is possibly TRBD1 (6 bases). The J call is in doubt because the DNA end fits TRBJ2-7 better. The CDR3 is 11 residues long. CDR1 and CDR2 from the germline V gene are DFQATT and SNEGSKA (reference sequence). CDR3 DNA: TGCAGTGCCTGGGACACCTACGAGCAGTACTTC. Protein product: CSAWDTYEQYF.

V usage is TRBV20-1 and J usage is TRBJ2-1; D may be TRBD1 (5 bases). Trimming took off 2 bases at V and 4 bases at J, with 6 bases between the two ends. CDR3 length: 12 residues. From germline, CDR1 is DFQATT and CDR2 SNEGSKA (reference sequence). The CDR3 DNA reads as TGCAGTGCTAGACGGACATACAATGAGCAGTTCTTC. This codes for CSARRTYNEQFF.

This clonotype showed up many times. The chain links TRBV7-2 to TRBJ2-5, with D possibly matching TRBD2 (5 bases). Looked up from germline, CDR1 is SGHTA and CDR2 is FQGNSA. V was shortened by 6 bases and J by 5 bases, with 22 bases between the two germline ends. The CDR3 extends over 16 amino acids. The CDR3 DNA is TGTGCCAGCAGTCCCCGTTCGGGCCCCCGAGGGGAGACCCAGTACTTC. Amino acid sequence: CASSPRSGPRGETQYF.

As for this clonotype: A junction boundary mismatches the germline segment, possibly from a read error. The chain links TRBV11-2 to TRBJ1-4; weak D call: TRBD1 (5 bases). From germline, CDR1 is SGHAT and CDR2 FQNNGV. The CDR3 covers 16 residues. This CDR3 reads CASSPRPGRVNEKLSF. The DNA of the CDR3 is TGTGCCAGCAGCCCCCGACCGGGACGGGTTAATGAAAAACTGTCTTTT.

This clonotype was seen only a few times. This chain uses TRBV20-1 with TRBJ2-4; D may correspond to TRBD1 or TRBD2 (5 bases each). Per germline, CDR1 DFQATT and CDR2 SNEGSKA (reference sequence). V lost 2 bases to trimming and J lost 8 bases, with 13 bases between them. CDR3 length: 13 residues. The CDR3 DNA sequence: TGCAGTGCTAGACCCCGACTGGGGGACATTCAGTACTTC. This codes for CSARPRLGDIQYF.